Below, 16 T cell receptor beta chains from the same sample are listed, as sequenced in a study of blood T cell repertoires in COVID-19 (dated by TCRdb to about 2020). The protocol used for the library was the immunoSEQ multiplex PCR assay. This is the immuneACCESS table as TCRdb keeps it, with only in-frame sequences that have V and J called. A part of the clones is gone; compared with another copy, unresolved V genes explain less than half, and the rest is unexplained. The sample table shows around 180,000 clones, and 80% to 90% are seen once. Under 3.5% of the sample goes to the ten largest clones. Sample: peripheral blood. The receptor source for this set is a man in his sixties with acute or convalescent COVID-19.

Note on this clone: Other DNA sequences in the same sample also yield this CDR3. This sequence joins TRBV15 and TRBJ2-5; 8 positions match TRBD2. Germline lookup yields CDR1 LNHNV and CDR2 YYDKDF (reference sequence). This CDR3 has 16 residues. The J segment lost 2 bases and the V segment lost 1 base, leaving 6 bases of the junction unmatched. This CDR3 is CATSRGAGALQETQYF. CDR3 bases: TGTGCCACCAGCAGAGGAGCGGGAGCCCTTCAAGAGACCCAGTACTTC.

The J gene is TRBJ2-7, the V gene TRBV5-6, with 7 bases identical to TRBD1. Per germline, CDR1 SGHDT and CDR2 YYEEEE. The CDR3 loop spans 12 amino acids. The V and J ends lost 4 bases and 6 bases, in that order; junction bases with no gene match: 4. In DNA, the CDR3 is TGTGCCAGCAGCCCCGGGACAGCCGAGCAGTACTTC. This encodes CASSPGTAEQYF.

This chain joins TRBV10-3 and TRBJ1-6, with a possible D match to TRBD1 (6 bases). Trimming pared 7 bases from V and 7 bases from J, leaving 11 bases between. Germline V gene data show CDR1 as ENHRY and CDR2 as SYGVKD. CDR3 length: 13 amino acids. The DNA for the CDR3 is TGTGCCATCACAGGGGATGGGAATTCACCCCTCCACTTT. Translation gives CAITGDGNSPLHF.

The genes are TRBV19 and TRBJ1-6, with 9 bases lining up with TRBD1. CDR1 is LNHDA and CDR2 is SQIVND in the germline V gene (reference sequence). This CDR3 comprises 14 residues. Trimming took 10 bases from V and 4 from J; bases not matched to a gene: 5. CDR3 sequence: CATTGTGYNSPLHF. The CDR3 DNA reads as TGTGCCACCACCGGGACAGGGTATAATTCACCCCTCCACTTT. The variable domain in full, with the rest retrieved from reference TRBV19 and TRBJ1-6, is DGGITQSPKYLFRKEGQNVTLSCEQNLNHDAMYWYRQDPGQGLRLIYYSQIVNDFQKGDIAEGYSVSREKKESFPLTVTSAQKNPTAFYLCATTGTGYNSPLHFGNGTRLTVT.

The chain joins TRBV6-5 to TRBJ2-7; 7 bases line up with TRBD2. The V and J ends lost 0 bases and 1 base, in that order; junction bases with no gene match: 3. CDR1 is MNHEY, CDR2 SVGAGI, per germline. The CDR3 is 15 residues long. The DNA of the CDR3 is TGTGCCAGCAGTTACTCTAGCGGGCCTTCCTACGAGCAGTACTTC. Translation gives CASSYSSGPSYEQYF.

The rearrangement links TRBV5-1 to TRBJ2-2, with a tentative D call TRBD2 (6 bases). Trimming removed 8 bases from V and 2 bases from J, with 13 bases in between. The CDR3 is 14 residues long. CDR1 is SGHRS, CDR2 YFSETQ, per germline. CDR3 bases: TGCGCCAGTAATAGCGGATTAAACACCGGGGAGCTGTTTTTT. Amino acids: CASNSGLNTGELFF.

This sequence joins TRBV6-5 and TRBJ2-5; D is ambiguous. V gave up 3 bases and J gave up 5 bases, with 4 bases separating them. CDR3 length: 11 residues. CDR1 and CDR2 (germline): MNHEY, SVGAGI. The CDR3 is CASSYGETQYF. The CDR3 coding sequence is TGTGCCAGCAGTTATGGCGAGACCCAGTACTTC.

This clone showed up many times. V usage is TRBV2 and J usage is TRBJ2-5; possibly TRBD2 for D (5 bases). The CDR3 contains 14 residues. The germline V gene encodes CDR1 SNHLY and CDR2 FYNNEI. The V and J ends lost 8 bases and 2 bases respectively, with 15 bases between them. CDR3 loop: CASSLGVRQETQYF. The DNA for the CDR3 is TGTGCCAGCTCCCTCGGGGTACGGCAAGAGACCCAGTACTTC. Supplemented by reference TRBV2 and TRBJ2-5, the full variable domain reads EPEVTQTPSHQVTQMGQEVILRCVPISNHLYFYWYRQILGQKVEFLVSFYNNEISEKSEIFDDQFSVERPDGSNFTLKIRSTKLEDSAMYFCASSLGVRQETQYFGPGTRLLVL.

The chain recombines TRBV29-1 with TRBJ1-5; a weak D match, TRBD1 (5 bases). Germline V gene data show CDR1 as SQVTM and CDR2 as ANQGSEA. This CDR3 has 13 amino acids. Trimming pared 5 bases from V and 2 bases from J, leaving 10 bases between. The CDR3 DNA follows: TGCAGCGTTCGCAGGGAGGGCAATCAGCCCCAGCATTTT. Translation gives CSVRREGNQPQHF.

The chain is built from TRBV19 and TRBJ1-1; D perhaps matches TRBD1 (5 bases). Trimming pared 7 bases from V and 0 bases from J, leaving 15 bases between. From germline, CDR1 is LNHDA and CDR2 SQIVND (reference sequence). The CDR3 covers 15 residues. DNA for the CDR3: TGTGCCAGTACGGTCAGGGTTCGAATGAACACTGAAGCTTTCTTT. Amino acids: CASTVRVRMNTEAFF.

The J gene is TRBJ2-5, the V gene TRBV5-1; D call uncertain. V was trimmed by 0 bases and J by 4 bases, leaving 10 bases between them. The CDR3 sequence is 14 residues long. The germline gives CDR1 SGHRS, CDR2 YFSETQ. CDR3 sequence (DNA): TGCGCCAGCAGCTTGGGCCAGATTCCAGAGACCCAGTACTTC. It translates to CASSLGQIPETQYF.

There are a few counts of this clone. J is TRBJ2-3 and V is TRBV11-2; TRBD2 agrees at 7 bases. The CDR3 runs 12 residues. The ends lost 4 bases at V and 12 bases at J; junction bases unmatched: 7. The germline CDR1 and CDR2 sequences are SGHAT and FQNNGV. The CDR3 protein is CASSSSGVNQYF. CDR3 in DNA: TGTGCCAGCAGCTCGAGCGGGGTTAACCAGTATTTT.

CDR3 amino acids: CASSPSVGSSYNSPLHF. CDR3 sequence (DNA): TGTGCCAGCAGTCCCTCCGTCGGGAGCTCCTATAATTCACCCCTCCACTTT. The chain is built from TRBV6-6 and TRBJ1-6; D unclear. Germline CDR1 is MNHNY and CDR2 is SVGAGI (reference sequence). The CDR3 is 17 residues long. Trimming shortened V by 5 bases and J by 0 bases, and 14 bases separated the two germline ends.

This sequence joins TRBV5-1 and TRBJ2-2; 8 bases are shared with TRBD2. The CDR3 sequence is 16 residues long. Trimming cost V 3 bases and J 3 bases; bases outside gene matches: 7. Looked up from germline, CDR1 is SGHRS and CDR2 is YFSETQ. CDR3 coding DNA: TGCGCCAGCAGCTGGACCGGGACTAGAGACACCGGGGAGCTGTTTTTT. It encodes CASSWTGTRDTGELFF.

This clone was recorded once. J is TRBJ1-6 and V is TRBV5-5; TRBD1 matches 9 bases. The junction had 8 bases not matched to a gene; V was cut back by 3 bases and J by 7 bases. In germline, CDR1 is SGHKS, CDR2 YYEKEE (reference sequence). The CDR3 contains 16 residues. CDR3 amino acids: CASSSDRGRWNSPLHF. The DNA for the CDR3 is TGTGCCAGCAGCTCGGACAGGGGACGTTGGAATTCACCCCTCCACTTT.

CDR3 nucleotides: TGCGCCAGCAGCTCCGCCCGACAGGGACACGAGCAGTACTTC. It yields the protein CASSSARQGHEQYF. The chain employs TRBV5-1 and TRBJ2-7; 7 bases are a match to TRBD1. The CDR3 has 14 amino acids. Losses at the gene ends were 3 bases for V and 5 bases for J; bases not matched to a gene: 8. Germline CDR1 is SGHRS and CDR2 is YFSETQ.